Below are 28 T cell receptor beta chains sequenced from a single sample in a study of blood T cell repertoires in COVID-19. The protocol was immunoSEQ multiplex PCR, while the TCRdb copy is restricted to in-frame clones and leaves out a portion. The table has about 80,000 clones, more than 70% seen once. The sequenced material came from peripheral blood. The receptor set was obtained from a woman over 75 with acute or convalescent COVID-19.

The chain links TRBV19 to TRBJ2-6; maybe TRBD1 (5 bases). The CDR3 has 15 amino acids. V was trimmed by 3 bases and J by 4 bases, leaving 10 bases between them. Germline CDR1 reads LNHDA; CDR2 reads SQIVND (reference sequence). The DNA of the CDR3 is TGTGCCAGTAGTATTGATGGGGCCGGGGCCAACGTCCTGACTTTC. As protein: CASSIDGAGANVLTF.

CDR3 sequence reads: CSSRRQGMVGRSDNEQFF. CDR3 in DNA: TGCAGCAGCCGAAGGCAGGGTATGGTCGGGCGGTCCGACAATGAGCAGTTCTTC. The J gene is TRBJ2-1, the V gene TRBV29-1, with TRBD1 as a possible D gene (5 bases). Trimming shortened V by 8 bases and J by 5 bases, and 31 bases separated the two germline ends. The germline V gene has CDR1 SQVTM and CDR2 ANQGSEA. This CDR3 region has 18 residues.

Comment on this clone: Its ends do not fully match the called genes, so a read error is possible. The CDR3 region is CANSEIAGNTGELFF. Written as DNA, the CDR3 is TGTGCCAACAGTGAAATAGCGGGGAACACCGGGGAGCTGTTTTTT. The rearrangement links TRBV2 to TRBJ2-2; 7 positions agree with TRBD2. This CDR3 has 15 residues. Per germline, CDR1 SNHLY and CDR2 FYNNEI.

V usage is TRBV6-5 and J usage is TRBJ2-5, with unresolved D. The CDR3 is made up of 16 amino acids. The V end lost 4 bases, the J end lost 0 bases, and 15 bases lay between the germline ends. Per the germline V gene, CDR1 is MNHEY and CDR2 is SVGAGI. The CDR3 DNA sequence: TGTGCCAGCAGTTCCACCCCAAACTCGTACCAAGAGACCCAGTACTTC. It encodes CASSSTPNSYQETQYF.

The DNA of the CDR3 is TGTGCCAGCAGTTACCCCGGGACAGGGGGCAATTCACCCCTCCACTTT. Translated, it gives CASSYPGTGGNSPLHF. This sequence joins TRBV6-2 or TRBV6-3 and TRBJ1-6; 12 bases map to TRBD1. Germline-derived CDR1 and CDR2 are MNHEY and SVGEGT. J lost 7 bases, V lost 2 bases, and 3 bases had no gene match. The CDR3 loop spans 16 amino acids.

This clone came up once. The chain combines TRBV7-2 with TRBJ2-6, with 15 bases identical to TRBD2. J gave up 2 bases and V 4 bases, and 3 bases lay outside the gene matches. The CDR3 has 18 amino acids. Germline V CDR1 and CDR2: SGHTA, FQGNSA. The CDR3 here is CASSSWTSGGAGANVLTF. The CDR3 nucleotides are TGTGCCAGCAGCTCATGGACTAGCGGGGGGGCTGGGGCCAACGTCCTGACTTTC.

The CDR3 DNA sequence: TGTGCCAGCAGCCAATATTTGTCTTCTGGAAACACCATATATTTT. This gives the protein CASSQYLSSGNTIYF. The chain is built from TRBV4-2 and TRBJ1-3; D gene ambiguous. V was shortened by 2 bases and J by 1 base, with 9 bases between the two germline ends. Germline CDR1 LGHNA, CDR2 YNFKEQ. CDR3 length: 15 amino acids.

The V gene is TRBV3-1 (or the pseudogene TRBV3-2), the J gene TRBJ1-1, with 11 bases fitting TRBD1. Trimming removed 4 bases from V and 0 bases from J; junction bases left unmatched: 4. Germline V CDR1 and CDR2: LGHDT, YNNKEL (reference sequence). The CDR3 sequence is 16 residues long. The CDR3 spells CASSRGQGAVNTEAFF. In nucleotides, the CDR3 is TGTGCCAGCAGCCGAGGACAGGGGGCTGTGAACACTGAAGCTTTCTTT.

The J gene is TRBJ2-3, the V gene TRBV19; TRBD2 is a possible D gene (5 bases). Germline lookup yields CDR1 LNHDA and CDR2 SQIVND (reference sequence). This CDR3 is 13 amino acids long. V was pared by 6 bases and J by 1 base, with 8 bases between. In DNA, the CDR3 is TGTGCCAGTAGAAGGACTCGCACAGATACGCAGTATTTT. Translation gives CASRRTRTDTQYF. Variable domain in full (rest from reference TRBV19 and TRBJ2-3): DGGITQSPKYLFRKEGQNVTLSCEQNLNHDAMYWYRQDPGQGLRLIYYSQIVNDFQKGDIAEGYSVSREKKESFPLTVTSAQKNPTAFYLCASRRTRTDTQYFGPGTRLTVL.

This clone was counted only a few times. The chain combines TRBV19 with TRBJ2-3, with D possibly being TRBD2 (7 bases). Deletions cut 4 bases from V and 0 bases from J, with 20 bases between. Germline V gene data show CDR1 as LNHDA and CDR2 as SQIVND (reference sequence). The length of the CDR3 is 18 residues. CDR3 residues: CASSSILTGGLSTDTQYF. DNA of the CDR3: TGTGCCAGTAGTAGTATCCTAACGGGGGGCCTTAGCACAGATACGCAGTATTTT.

The chain links TRBV2 to TRBJ1-4, with 9 positions matching TRBD1. Germline V lookup: CDR1 SNHLY, CDR2 FYNNEI. This CDR3 contains 15 residues. The V segment lost 6 bases and the J segment 8 bases; nucleotides outside the gene matches: 10. The CDR3 region has the DNA TGTGCCAGCAGACTGCAGGACAGGGGAAAGGAAAAACTGTTTTTT. This translates into CASRLQDRGKEKLFF.

To note about this clone: The sample has other DNA sequences that encode this CDR3 too. In DNA, the CDR3 is TGCGCCAGCAGCTTGCTAGCGGCGAACACCGGGGAGCTGTTTTTT. This sequence encodes CASSLLAANTGELFF. The V gene is TRBV5-1, the J gene TRBJ2-2; the match to TRBD2 covers 7 bases. CDR3 length: 15 residues. With V trimmed by 1 base and J by 0 bases, 0 bases remained unmatched. Germline CDR1 and CDR2: SGHRS and YFSETQ.

This clone showed up just once. This chain uses TRBV18 with TRBJ2-2; maybe TRBD2 (6 bases). The germline gives CDR1 KGHSH, CDR2 LQKENI. Trimming shortened V by 8 bases and J by 1 base, and 14 bases separated the two germline ends. CDR3 length equals 15 residues. Here the CDR3 DNA reads TGTGCCAGCCCAAGGGCGGGGAGGAACACCGGGGAGCTGTTTTTT. Protein sequence: CASPRAGRNTGELFF.

CDR3: CAISGGRDRGPGANVLTF. The CDR3, as DNA: TGTGCCATCAGTGGGGGCCGGGACAGGGGGCCTGGGGCCAACGTCCTGACTTTC. The chain is built from TRBV10-3 and TRBJ2-6; 12 bases are shared with TRBD1. Unmatched junction bases numbered 6, after V lost 4 bases and J lost 2 bases. This CDR3 comprises 18 residues. The germline V gene encodes CDR1 ENHRY and CDR2 SYGVKD.

This rearrangement joins TRBV7-2 to TRBJ1-2; D might be TRBD1 (5 bases). The ends were cut back, 1 base at V and 7 bases at J, with 10 bases in the middle. This CDR3 is built from 13 residues. From germline, CDR1 is SGHTA and CDR2 FQGNSA. The CDR3 bases are TGTGCCAGCAGCTTAGAGGGGCTGGGTGGCTACACCTTC. Its translation: CASSLEGLGGYTF.

The chain couples TRBV7-9 to TRBJ2-5; a weak D match, TRBD2 (5 bases). The length of the CDR3 is 15 residues. V was clipped by 6 bases and J by 5 bases, with 19 bases between them. Germline assignment: CDR1 SEHNR and CDR2 FQNEAQ (reference sequence). The CDR3 loop is CASRREGGYWETQYF. The CDR3 nucleotides are TGTGCCAGCAGGAGAGAGGGCGGGTACTGGGAGACCCAGTACTTC.

The rearrangement links TRBV5-1 to TRBJ1-6; no definite D call. The ends were cut back, 0 bases at V and 10 bases at J, with 11 bases in the middle. The CDR3 is 14 amino acids. The germline CDR1 and CDR2 sequences are SGHRS and YFSETQ. CDR3 region: CASSLEAMRSPLHF. The DNA of the CDR3 is TGCGCCAGCAGCTTGGAGGCAATGCGGTCACCCCTCCACTTT.

The CDR3 sequence is CASSRILRRGGYTF. DNA of the CDR3: TGTGCCAGCAGTCGAATCCTACGACGGGGTGGCTACACCTTC. The chain joins TRBV2 to TRBJ1-2, with D unresolved. The ends were cut back, 5 bases at V and 7 bases at J, with 17 bases in the middle. This CDR3 contains 14 residues. Germline V gene sequence: CDR1 SNHLY, CDR2 FYNNEI.

The chain joins TRBV5-1 to TRBJ2-7, with 10 bases aligning to TRBD1. This CDR3 contains 15 residues. V was pared by 4 bases and J by 2 bases, with 6 bases of the junction left unmatched. The germline V gene has CDR1 SGHRS and CDR2 YFSETQ. CDR3 protein: CASSHSGTGAYEQYF. The CDR3 nucleotides read TGCGCCAGCAGCCACTCCGGGACAGGGGCCTACGAGCAGTACTTC.

J is TRBJ1-1 and V is TRBV10-3; D unresolved. Germline V gives CDR1 ENHRY, CDR2 SYGVKD. The CDR3 extends over 13 amino acids. V shed 1 base and J shed 5 bases, with 8 bases lying between them. DNA of the CDR3: TGTGCCATCAGTGAGTACGGGGAAACTGAAGCTTTCTTT. Translation gives CAISEYGETEAFF.

This clone was observed a few times. The V gene is TRBV24-1, the J gene TRBJ2-5, with TRBD2 as a possible D gene (6 bases). Germline V CDR1 and CDR2: KGHDR, SFDVKD. With 2 bases removed from V and 5 bases from J, the gap between germline ends came to 14 bases. There are 15 residues in the CDR3. CDR3 residues: CATSDWREPGETQYF. For the CDR3, the DNA is TGTGCCACCAGTGATTGGCGGGAACCGGGTGAGACCCAGTACTTC.

The chain joins TRBV27 to TRBJ2-3, with 9 bases fitting TRBD1. Germline lookup yields CDR1 MNHEY and CDR2 SMNVEV (reference sequence). V dropped 5 bases and J dropped 0; count of bases not matched to a gene: 15. The CDR3 has 19 amino acids. The CDR3 loop is CASSRENRGRTFSTDTQYF. The CDR3 nucleotides are TGTGCCAGCAGTCGAGAGAACAGGGGGCGGACCTTCAGCACAGATACGCAGTATTTT.

This chain links TRBV7-8 with TRBJ1-5; 10 bases line up with TRBD1. The CDR3 is 20 amino acids. Per the germline V gene, CDR1 is SGHVS and CDR2 is FQNEAQ. The trim removed 1 base at V and 0 bases at J, leaving 12 bases unmatched. CDR3 in DNA: TGTGCCAGCAGCTTAGGGCTATCCGGGACAGGGGCTTATAGCAATCAGCCCCAGCATTTT. This gives the protein CASSLGLSGTGAYSNQPQHF.

The chain has TRBV4-1 and TRBJ2-7, with TRBD2 identical over 15 bases. V lost 0 bases to trimming and J lost 8 bases; unmatched junction nucleotides: 5. CDR1 and CDR2 (germline): MGHRA, YSYEKL. CDR3 length: 16 residues. CDR3: CASSQETGLAGGQQYF. CDR3 DNA sequence: TGCGCCAGCAGCCAAGAGACGGGACTAGCGGGAGGACAGCAGTACTTC.

This clone was detected only a few times. This chain links TRBV19 with TRBJ1-1, with 7 bases aligning to TRBD1. The CDR3 length is 15 residues. Germline V gene lookup returns CDR1 LNHDA and CDR2 SQIVND (reference sequence). V was pared by 5 bases and J by 10 bases, with 16 bases of the junction left unmatched. CDR3: CASSEFRDSPRGAFF. Written as DNA, the CDR3 is TGTGCCAGTAGTGAATTCCGGGACAGTCCCCGTGGAGCTTTCTTT.

The rearrangement links TRBV5-5 to TRBJ1-4; D remains ambiguous. Between the trimmed V and J ends, which lost 3 bases and 4 bases, there was a span of 10 bases. This CDR3 has 14 amino acids. From germline, CDR1 is SGHKS and CDR2 YYEKEE (reference sequence). The CDR3 sequence is CASSYLRINEKLFF. The DNA for the CDR3 is TGTGCCAGCAGCTACCTCAGGATTAATGAAAAACTGTTTTTT.

The chain is built from TRBV3-1 (or the pseudogene TRBV3-2) and TRBJ2-6, with TRBD1 identical over 8 bases. The CDR3 covers 21 residues. Germline CDR1 and CDR2: LGHDT and YNNKEL (reference sequence). V was clipped by 4 bases and J by 4 bases; unmatched bases: 21. CDR3 in DNA: TGTGCCAGCAGCCCCTTCGCATACGACAGGGGCGGTAAGACGGGGGCCAACGTCCTGACTTTC. Its protein product is CASSPFAYDRGGKTGANVLTF.

The V and J genes are TRBV4-2 and TRBJ1-3; 7 bases match TRBD1. CDR3 length equals 17 residues. The V and J ends lost 0 bases and 3 bases, in that order; junction bases with no gene match: 8. Germline loops: CDR1 LGHNA, CDR2 YNFKEQ. CDR3 amino acids: CASSQDSGQANGNTIYF. The CDR3 nucleotides read TGTGCCAGCAGCCAAGATAGTGGACAGGCTAATGGAAACACCATATATTTT.